This T cell receptor (beta chain) derives from a study of blood T cell repertoires in COVID-19. Study context: The study drew acute and convalescent COVID-19 samples from the United States, Italy and Spain. T cells, B-cell-depleted T cells, or PBMCs supplied cDNA or gDNA.

V was clipped by 5 bases and J by 0 bases, with 10 bases between them. The CDR3 has 14 amino acids. Looked up from germline, CDR1 is SGHTA and CDR2 is FQGNSA. Clones were read by immunoSEQ multiplex PCR, and TCRdb kept only the in-frame ones, dropping some. The sample lists some 130,000 clones; 85% to 90% were seen once. The rearrangement uses TRBV7-2 and TRBJ2-5; no definite D call. Input material: peripheral blood. The TCR sequence derives from a man in his 60s with active or convalescent COVID-19. The chain's CDR3 is CASSRAINQETQYF. The CDR3 nucleotides read TGTGCCAGCAGCCGCGCGATCAACCAAGAGACCCAGTACTTC.